The sequence of this TCR beta chain was determined in a study of blood T cell repertoires in COVID-19. Turning to the study itself: The origin of the acute and convalescent COVID-19 samples was the United States, Italy and Spain.

Here immunoSEQ multiplex PCR was the method, and the copy in TCRdb shows in-frame clones only, minus some. The sample lists under 130,000 clones; roughly 87% were seen once. Trimming pared 0 bases from V and 4 bases from J, leaving 13 bases between. The CDR3 contains 16 residues. Germline CDR1 is LNHNV and CDR2 is YYDKDF (reference sequence). In its sample, this clone was seen a few times. The sequence came from a human donor in a cohort sampled during active COVID-19. This rearrangement joins TRBV15 to TRBJ1-5, with D unresolved. The sample taken for sequencing was peripheral blood. This CDR3 reads CATSRDLLSGNQPQHF. The CDR3 DNA reads as TGTGCCACCAGCAGAGATCTGTTAAGCGGGAATCAGCCCCAGCATTTT.